These 21 T cell receptor beta chains share one sample of origin, sequenced in a study of CD8 T cells in Susac syndrome. RNA totalling about 0.5 to 1 ug underwent reverse transcription with random hexamers. TCRdb recomputed calls from the immunoSEQ multiplex PCR reads with MiXCR, one row per CDR3 protein. The profile shows roughly 120,000 distinct CDR3 sequences, around 94% of them singletons. Sequencing was done on a sample of CD4+ T cells from PBMCs. Source of these receptors: a human donor in good health.

The rearrangement links TRBV7-2 to TRBJ1-1; unclear D gene. CDR1 and CDR2 (germline): SGHTA, FQGNSA. The CDR3 is made up of 12 amino acids. Deletions cut 2 bases from V and 6 bases from J, with 7 bases between. CDR3 in DNA: TGTGCCAGCAGCTTAAACGTAGCTGAAGCTTTCTTT. Its translation: CASSLNVAEAFF. The whole variable domain, filled in from reference TRBV7-2 and TRBJ1-1, reads GAGVSQSPSNKVTEKGKDVELRCDPISGHTALYWYRQSLGQGLEFLIYFQGNSAPDKSGLPSDRFSAERTGGSVSTLTIQRTQQEDSAVYLCASSLNVAEAFFGQGTRLTVV.

This clonotype came up a few times. The genes are TRBV5-6 and TRBJ1-5; D might be TRBD1 (5 bases). V lost 5 bases and J 5 bases, leaving 11 bases between the germline ends. Germline V gives CDR1 SGHDT, CDR2 YYEEEE. The CDR3 is made up of 13 amino acids. CDR3 nucleotides: TGTGCCAGCAGTTTAGGCAGGGATCAGCCCCAGCATTTT. Its protein product is CASSLGRDQPQHF.

The chain joins TRBV11-2 to TRBJ2-2, with 11 bases identical to TRBD2. J gave up 0 bases and V 4 bases, and 19 bases lay outside the gene matches. CDR1 is SGHAT, CDR2 FQNNGV, per germline. The CDR3 covers 22 residues. The CDR3 reads CASSWGRLTGLAGETNTGELFF. DNA for the CDR3: TGTGCCAGCAGCTGGGGCCGGCTTACCGGACTAGCGGGCGAGACGAACACCGGGGAGCTGTTTTTT.

The chain uses TRBV2 and TRBJ2-4; tentative D call: TRBD1 (6 bases). Per the germline V gene, CDR1 is SNHLY and CDR2 is FYNNEI. Trimming took off 6 bases at V and 6 bases at J, with 18 bases between the two ends. The CDR3 has 15 amino acids. The CDR3 nucleotides read TGTGCCAGCAGCGCCTATTCAGGGGCTGTAAACATTCAGTACTTC. It encodes CASSAYSGAVNIQYF.

The CDR3 nucleotides read TGTGCCAGCAGTTCTGCTAGTCCGATGCTGGAGACCCAGTACTTC. Amino acid sequence: CASSSASPMLETQYF. The chain is built from TRBV6-2 or TRBV6-3 and TRBJ2-5, with D hard to call. This CDR3 spans 15 amino acids. Trimming left V 4 bases short and J 5 bases short, with 17 bases between. Germline V lookup: CDR1 MNHEY, CDR2 SVGEGT.

The V and J genes are TRBV15 and TRBJ2-7, with TRBD2 matching 12 bases. Germline lookup yields CDR1 LNHNV and CDR2 YYDKDF (reference sequence). The CDR3 contains 16 residues. Trimming at V came to 0 bases and at J to 5 bases, leaving 5 bases not matched to a gene. Here the CDR3 DNA reads TGTGCCACCAGCAGAGACCGACTAGCGGGAGTAAACGAGCAGTACTTC. Encoded protein: CATSRDRLAGVNEQYF.

This clonotype was seen once. The J gene is TRBJ2-2, the V gene TRBV6-6, with TRBD1 matching over 8 bases. Germline values: CDR1 MNHNY, CDR2 SVGAGI (reference sequence). Trimming cost V 5 bases and J 6 bases; bases outside gene matches: 5. This CDR3 spans 14 amino acids. The CDR3 DNA follows: TGTGCCAGCAGTACCCCGACAGGGGCCGGGGAGCTGTTTTTT. Translated: CASSTPTGAGELFF.

This sequence joins TRBV6-2 or TRBV6-3 and TRBJ1-1, with D perhaps TRBD1 (5 bases). The V gene lost 2 bases and the J gene lost 10 bases, with 14 bases spanning the gap. CDR1 is MNHEY and CDR2 is SVGEGT in the germline V gene. There are 13 residues in the CDR3. The CDR3 here is CASSYVGLGGAFF. As DNA, the CDR3 is TGTGCCAGCAGTTACGTAGGCCTCGGGGGAGCTTTCTTT.

This chain links TRBV20-1 with TRBJ2-7, with TRBD1 matching 9 bases. Germline V gene lookup returns CDR1 DFQATT and CDR2 SNEGSKA (reference sequence). The V gene end was trimmed by 6 bases and the J gene end by 3 bases; junction bases not matched to a gene: 12. The CDR3 length is 15 residues. Here the CDR3 reads CSARRIQGAGYEQYF. The CDR3 nucleotides read TGCAGTGCCAGACGGATACAGGGGGCGGGCTACGAGCAGTACTTC.

The V call is TRBV5-1, the J call TRBJ1-1; D is perhaps TRBD1 (5 bases). The V end was cut by 0 bases, the J end by 3 bases, with 12 bases between. From germline, CDR1 is SGHRS and CDR2 YFSETQ. This CDR3 has 15 residues. The CDR3 here is CASSLAGRADTEAFF. CDR3 DNA: TGCGCCAGCAGCTTGGCGGGCAGGGCAGACACTGAAGCTTTCTTT.

The chain employs TRBV19 and TRBJ1-1, with TRBD1 matching 7 bases. The germline CDR1 and CDR2 sequences are LNHDA and SQIVND (reference sequence). CDR3 length: 13 residues. The ends lost 4 bases at V and 3 bases at J; junction bases unmatched: 2. The CDR3 nucleotides read TGTGCCAGTAGTACAGACAGGGACACTGAAGCTTTCTTT. It encodes CASSTDRDTEAFF.

This chain links TRBV19 with TRBJ1-5; maybe TRBD1 (5 bases). The CDR3 is 15 residues long. V lost 5 bases to trimming and J lost 0 bases, with 11 bases between them. CDR1 is LNHDA and CDR2 is SQIVND in the germline V gene (reference sequence). CDR3 in amino acids: CASSDGGYSNQPQHF. CDR3 DNA: TGTGCCAGTAGTGATGGGGGATATAGCAATCAGCCCCAGCATTTT.

The DNA for the CDR3 is TGTGCCAGCAGCTTAGCGGTGGAGTCAGATACGCAGTATTTT. The encoded protein is CASSLAVESDTQYF. The rearrangement links TRBV7-2 to TRBJ2-3; unclear D gene. V lost 0 bases, J lost 4 bases, and 8 bases lay in between. The CDR3 contains 14 residues. Germline V gives CDR1 SGHTA, CDR2 FQGNSA.

The chain employs TRBV7-8 and TRBJ1-1, with a possible D match to TRBD1 (5 bases). This CDR3 is built from 13 residues. CDR1 and CDR2 from the germline V gene are SGHVS and FQNEAQ. Trimming stripped 3 bases from V and 11 bases from J, with 16 bases between. CDR3 bases: TGTGCCAGCAGCTTGGGGGAGCGGATGCGGGCTTTCTTT. It codes for CASSLGERMRAFF.

The chain uses TRBV6-5 and TRBJ1-2, with D unclear. V lost 2 bases to trimming and J lost 4 bases, with 14 bases between them. Germline V CDR1 and CDR2: MNHEY, SVGAGI. The CDR3 spans 15 residues. CDR3 amino acids: CASSYSPDAGYGYTF. The CDR3 bases are TGTGCCAGCAGTTACAGCCCAGATGCTGGCTATGGCTACACCTTC.

The chain couples TRBV28 to TRBJ2-7; no firm D call. The CDR3 sequence is 13 residues long. Germline V gene data show CDR1 as MDHEN and CDR2 as SYDVKM. Trimming cost V 5 bases and J 4 bases, with 12 bases left between them. The CDR3 bases are TGTGCCAGCAGTATCGGCCGTTTATACGAGCAGTACTTC. The encoded protein is CASSIGRLYEQYF.

This chain uses TRBV19 with TRBJ1-1, with TRBD1 matching over 9 bases. Losses at the gene ends were 9 bases for V and 0 bases for J; bases not matched to a gene: 5. The CDR3 runs to 14 residues. CDR1 is LNHDA and CDR2 is SQIVND in the germline V gene (reference sequence). The CDR3 DNA follows: TGTGCCAGCCGGGACAGGGTCGTGAACACTGAAGCTTTCTTT. Translated: CASRDRVVNTEAFF.

This chain links TRBV20-1 with TRBJ2-7; D not certain. Looked up from germline, CDR1 is DFQATT and CDR2 is SNEGSKA (reference sequence). V shed 6 bases and J shed 0 bases, with 18 bases lying between them. The CDR3 covers 15 residues. The CDR3 protein is CSAEPETTNSYEQYF. CDR3 nucleotide sequence: TGCAGTGCCGAGCCAGAAACCACGAACTCCTACGAGCAGTACTTC.

The chain has TRBV2 and TRBJ1-5; D possibly corresponds to TRBD1 (6 bases). This CDR3 spans 13 amino acids. V gave up 8 bases and J gave up 10 bases, with 18 bases separating them. The germline V gene has CDR1 SNHLY and CDR2 FYNNEI. The CDR3 spells CASRVDSSGPQHF. The CDR3 DNA is TGTGCCAGCCGAGTGGACAGCAGTGGTCCCCAGCATTTT.

In this sample, this clonotype turned up once. J is TRBJ2-3 and V is TRBV12-3 or TRBV12-4, with 9 nucleotides matching TRBD2. V gave up 3 bases and J gave up 2 bases; unmatched junction bases: 6. The CDR3 loop spans 16 amino acids. The DNA of the CDR3 is TGTGCCAGCAGTTTCGTTCTAGCGGGGTCCACAGATACGCAGTATTTT. As protein: CASSFVLAGSTDTQYF.

The rearrangement links TRBV5-1 to TRBJ2-7; 9 bases fit TRBD1. The J segment lost 5 bases and the V segment lost 4 bases, leaving 10 bases of the junction unmatched. Germline V gene lookup returns CDR1 SGHRS and CDR2 YFSETQ. The CDR3 contains 15 residues. The DNA of the CDR3 is TGCGCCAGCAGCGTTGGAGGGACAGGGCCCCACGAGCAGTACTTC. Protein: CASSVGGTGPHEQYF.